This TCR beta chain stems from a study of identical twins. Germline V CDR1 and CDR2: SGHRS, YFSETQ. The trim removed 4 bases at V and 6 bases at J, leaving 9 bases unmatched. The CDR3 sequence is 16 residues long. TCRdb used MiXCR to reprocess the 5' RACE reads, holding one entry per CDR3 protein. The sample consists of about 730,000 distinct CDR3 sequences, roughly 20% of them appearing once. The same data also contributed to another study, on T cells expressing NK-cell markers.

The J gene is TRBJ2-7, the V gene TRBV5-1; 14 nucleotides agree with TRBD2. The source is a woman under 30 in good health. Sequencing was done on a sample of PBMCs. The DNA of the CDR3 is TGCGCCAGCAGCCTAGCCGGGACTAGCGGGAGCGGCGAGCAGTACTTC. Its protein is CASSLAGTSGSGEQYF.